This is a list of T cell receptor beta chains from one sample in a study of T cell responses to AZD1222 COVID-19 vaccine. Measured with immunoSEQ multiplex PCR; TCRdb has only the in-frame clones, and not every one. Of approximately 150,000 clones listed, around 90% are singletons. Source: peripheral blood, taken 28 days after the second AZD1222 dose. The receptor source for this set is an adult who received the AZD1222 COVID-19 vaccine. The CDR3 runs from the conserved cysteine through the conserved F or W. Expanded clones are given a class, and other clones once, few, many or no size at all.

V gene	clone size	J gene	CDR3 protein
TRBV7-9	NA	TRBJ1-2	CASTALGRRNYGYTF
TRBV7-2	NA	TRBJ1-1	CASSLRGMNTEAFF
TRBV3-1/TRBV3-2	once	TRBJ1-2	CASSTGGGYTF
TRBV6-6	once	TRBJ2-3	CASDRGADTQYF
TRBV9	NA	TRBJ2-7	CASSVLAGSSYEQYF
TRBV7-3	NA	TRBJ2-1	CASSLGRGPPLGNEQFF
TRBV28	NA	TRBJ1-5	CASMSGRYQPQHF
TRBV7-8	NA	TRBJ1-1	CASRPYRGREAFF
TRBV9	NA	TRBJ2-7	CASSVGTSGIGEQYF
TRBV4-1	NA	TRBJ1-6	CASSHLPGTANSPLHF
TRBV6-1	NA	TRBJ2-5	CASSELGGPGTQYF
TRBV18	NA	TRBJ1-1	CASSPRGYEITEAFF
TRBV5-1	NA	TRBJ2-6	CASSEPGANVLTF
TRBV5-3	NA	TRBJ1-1	CARSLPRTGNTEAFF
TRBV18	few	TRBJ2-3	CASSPGGGVDTQYF
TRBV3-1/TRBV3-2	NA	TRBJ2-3	CASSRGTDTQYF
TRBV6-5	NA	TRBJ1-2	CASWMSGTSVNYTF
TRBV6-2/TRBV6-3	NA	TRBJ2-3	CASSYTSGRAGLRINYATQYF
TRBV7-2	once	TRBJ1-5	CASSGLGTAYSNQPQHF
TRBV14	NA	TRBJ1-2	CASSQYDRLYGYTF